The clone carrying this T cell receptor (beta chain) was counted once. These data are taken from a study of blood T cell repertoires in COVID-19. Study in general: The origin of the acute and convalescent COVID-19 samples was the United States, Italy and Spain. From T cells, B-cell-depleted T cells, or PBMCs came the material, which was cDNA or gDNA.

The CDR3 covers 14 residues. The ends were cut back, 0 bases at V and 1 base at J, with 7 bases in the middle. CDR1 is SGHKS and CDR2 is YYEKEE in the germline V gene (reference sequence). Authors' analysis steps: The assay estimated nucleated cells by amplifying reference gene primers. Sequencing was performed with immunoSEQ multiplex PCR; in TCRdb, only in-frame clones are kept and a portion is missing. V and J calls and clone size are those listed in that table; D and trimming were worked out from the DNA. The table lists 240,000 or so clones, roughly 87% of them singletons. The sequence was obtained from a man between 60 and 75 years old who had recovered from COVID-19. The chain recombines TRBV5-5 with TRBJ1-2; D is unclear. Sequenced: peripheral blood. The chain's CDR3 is CASSLGEGNYGYTF. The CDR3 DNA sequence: TGTGCCAGCAGCTTGGGCGAGGGTAACTATGGCTACACCTTC.